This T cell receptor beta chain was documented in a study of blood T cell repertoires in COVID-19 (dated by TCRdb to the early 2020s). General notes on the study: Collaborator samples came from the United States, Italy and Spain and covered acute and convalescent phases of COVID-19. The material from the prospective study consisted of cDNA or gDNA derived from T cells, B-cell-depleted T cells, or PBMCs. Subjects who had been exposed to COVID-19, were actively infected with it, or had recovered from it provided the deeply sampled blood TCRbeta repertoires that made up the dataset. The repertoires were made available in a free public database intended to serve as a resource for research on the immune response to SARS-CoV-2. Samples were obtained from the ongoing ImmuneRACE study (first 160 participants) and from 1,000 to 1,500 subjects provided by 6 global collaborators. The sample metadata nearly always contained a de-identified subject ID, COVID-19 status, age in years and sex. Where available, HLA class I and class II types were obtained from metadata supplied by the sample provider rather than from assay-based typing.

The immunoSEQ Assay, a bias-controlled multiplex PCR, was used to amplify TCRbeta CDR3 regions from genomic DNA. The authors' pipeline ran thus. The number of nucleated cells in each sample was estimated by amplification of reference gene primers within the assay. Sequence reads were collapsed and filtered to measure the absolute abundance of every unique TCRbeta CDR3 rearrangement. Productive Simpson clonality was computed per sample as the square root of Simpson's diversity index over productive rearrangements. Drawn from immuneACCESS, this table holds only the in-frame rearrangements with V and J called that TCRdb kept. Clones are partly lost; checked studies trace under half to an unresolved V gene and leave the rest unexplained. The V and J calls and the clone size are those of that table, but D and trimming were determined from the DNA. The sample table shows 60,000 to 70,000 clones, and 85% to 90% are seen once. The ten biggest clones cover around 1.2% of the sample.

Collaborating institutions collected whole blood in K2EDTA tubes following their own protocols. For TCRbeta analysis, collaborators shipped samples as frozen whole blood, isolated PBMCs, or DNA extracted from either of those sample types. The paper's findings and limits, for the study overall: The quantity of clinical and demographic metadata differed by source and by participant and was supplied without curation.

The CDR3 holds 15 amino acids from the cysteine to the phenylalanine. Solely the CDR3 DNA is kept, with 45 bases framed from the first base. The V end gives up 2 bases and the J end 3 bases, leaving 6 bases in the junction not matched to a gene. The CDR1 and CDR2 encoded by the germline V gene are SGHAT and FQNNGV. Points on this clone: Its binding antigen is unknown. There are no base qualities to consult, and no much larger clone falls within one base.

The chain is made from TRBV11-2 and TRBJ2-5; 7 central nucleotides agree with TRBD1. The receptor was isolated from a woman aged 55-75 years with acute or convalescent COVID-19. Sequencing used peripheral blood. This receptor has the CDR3 CASSLSGTEEETQYF. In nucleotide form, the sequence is TGTGCCAGCAGCTTATCCGGGACAGAAGAAGAGACCCAGTACTTC. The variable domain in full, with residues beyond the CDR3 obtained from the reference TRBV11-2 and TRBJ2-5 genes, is EAGVAQSPRYKIIEKRQSVAFWCNPISGHATLYWYQQILGQGPKLLIQFQNNGVVDDSQLPKDRFSAERLKGVDSTLKIQPAKLEDSAVYLCASSLSGTEEETQYFGPGTRLLVL.